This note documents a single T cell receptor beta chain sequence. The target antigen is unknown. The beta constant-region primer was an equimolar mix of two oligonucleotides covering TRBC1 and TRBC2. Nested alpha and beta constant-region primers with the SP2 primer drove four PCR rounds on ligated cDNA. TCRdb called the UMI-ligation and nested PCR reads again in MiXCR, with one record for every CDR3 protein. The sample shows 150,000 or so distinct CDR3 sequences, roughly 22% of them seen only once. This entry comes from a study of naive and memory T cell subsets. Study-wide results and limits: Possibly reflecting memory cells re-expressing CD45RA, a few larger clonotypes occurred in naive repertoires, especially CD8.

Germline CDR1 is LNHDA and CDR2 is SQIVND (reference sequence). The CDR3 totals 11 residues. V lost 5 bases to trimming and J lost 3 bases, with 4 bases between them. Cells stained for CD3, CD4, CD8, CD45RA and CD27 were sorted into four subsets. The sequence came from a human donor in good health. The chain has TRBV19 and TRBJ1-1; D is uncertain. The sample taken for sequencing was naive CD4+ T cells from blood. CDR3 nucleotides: TGTGCCAGTAGTTCGTACACTGAAGCTTTCTTT. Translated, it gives CASSSYTEAFF.